A selection of T cell receptor beta chains follows, all from one sample in a study of OX40 agonist ivuxolimab in advanced cancers. Using immunoSEQ multiplex PCR, the repertoire was profiled, and TCRdb retains in-frame clones only, with some absent. This table holds about 29,000 clones, approximately 90% found once. This sample comprised CD4+ or CD8+ T cells sorted from blood, obtained in a trial of the OX40 agonist ivuxolimab. The source of these receptors is an adult with an advanced solid tumor such as melanoma, head and neck, liver or kidney cancer. CDR3s include the opening cysteine and the closing phenylalanine or tryptophan. The order of the fields is clone size, J gene, V gene, D gene, CDR3 DNA, CDR3 protein. The D gene is left open where the match is weak. Rows may omit the clone size; those that give it use once, few, many or a size class.

size: NA; J: TRBJ2-1; V: TRBV7-7; D: TRBD2; DNA: TGTGCCAGCAGCCCTTCTAGCGGGGGGGGCTACAATGAGCAGTTCTTC; CDR3: CASSPSSGGGYNEQFF
size: NA; J: TRBJ2-2; V: TRBV2; D: TRBD1; DNA: TGTGCCAGCAGTCGCGCTCGTGGGACAGAAAACACCGGGGAGCTGTTTTTT; CDR3: CASSRARGTENTGELFF
size: NA; J: TRBJ2-3; V: TRBV21-1; D: NA; DNA: TGTGCCAGCAGCCTGGGACAGGGGGCAATCGGCACAGATACGCAGTATTTT; CDR3: CASSLGQGAIGTDTQYF
size: NA; J: TRBJ2-4; V: TRBV6-1; D: NA; DNA: TGTGCCAGCAGTGAATTGGGAGGAGGCATTCAGTACTTC; CDR3: CASSELGGGIQYF
size: NA; J: TRBJ1-5; V: TRBV7-9; D: TRBD1; DNA: TGTGCCAGCAGCACGCGACAGGGGGCGGCAAATCAGCCCCAGCATTTT; CDR3: CASSTRQGAANQPQHF
size: NA; J: TRBJ2-2; V: TRBV6-1; D: TRBD1; DNA: TGTGCCAGCAGTGCCCGGGACAGGGAGATCCCCGGGGAGCTGTTTTTT; CDR3: CASSARDREIPGELFF
size: NA; J: TRBJ2-1; V: TRBV27; D: NA; DNA: TGTGCCAGCAGTTTATTTAGCGGAGGCACCTACAATGAGCAGTTCTTC; CDR3: CASSLFSGGTYNEQFF
size: NA; J: TRBJ1-2; V: TRBV4-1; D: NA; DNA: TGCGCCAGCAGCCAAGATTTTGACGGCGACTATGGCTACACCTTC; CDR3: CASSQDFDGDYGYTF
size: NA; J: TRBJ1-5; V: TRBV2; D: NA; DNA: TGTGCCAGCAGTGGGGGGGGGTTCAGCAATCAGCCCCAGCATTTT; CDR3: CASSGGGFSNQPQHF
size: NA; J: TRBJ2-1; V: TRBV29-1; D: NA; DNA: TGCAGCGTTGGGGCTTTGGATGTGGAGCAGTTCTTC; CDR3: CSVGALDVEQFF
size: few; J: TRBJ1-1; V: TRBV7-8; D: TRBD1; DNA: TGTGCCAGCAGACCAAGACAGGGATGGACTGAAGCTTTCTTT; CDR3: CASRPRQGWTEAFF
size: NA; J: TRBJ1-2; V: TRBV12-5; D: NA; DNA: TGTGCTAGTGGTTTGGACTGGGCCCCCACAGACGCGGGCTACACCTTC; CDR3: CASGLDWAPTDAGYTF
size: NA; J: TRBJ1-2; V: TRBV7-9; D: TRBD1; DNA: TGTGCCAGCAGCGCCGGGGGACAGTGGCTCAACTATGGCTACACCTTC; CDR3: CASSAGGQWLNYGYTF
size: NA; J: TRBJ2-2; V: TRBV6-4; D: NA; DNA: TGTGCCAGCAGTGACTACCCCGGCAGGGCTATCACCGGGGAGCTGTTTTTT; CDR3: CASSDYPGRAITGELFF
size: NA; J: TRBJ1-3; V: TRBV9; D: NA; DNA: TGTGCCAGCAGCGATGGACACACCATATATTTT; CDR3: CASSDGHTIYF
size: NA; J: TRBJ2-1; V: TRBV15; D: NA; DNA: TGTGCCACCAGCCGAGGACCGTCCTACAATGAGCAGTTCTTC; CDR3: CATSRGPSYNEQFF
size: NA; J: TRBJ2-5; V: TRBV5-1; D: TRBD2; DNA: TGCGCCAGCAGCTTGGGGCTAGCGGGTGAGACCCAGTACTTC; CDR3: CASSLGLAGETQYF
size: NA; J: TRBJ1-1; V: TRBV4-1; D: NA; DNA: TGCGCCAGCAGCCAGAAGGGGGGTGTCACTGAAGCTTTCTTT; CDR3: CASSQKGGVTEAFF
size: NA; J: TRBJ2-7; V: TRBV6-5; D: NA; DNA: TGTGCCAGCAGTTCAGCCTCGTTGCACGAGCAGTACTTC; CDR3: CASSSASLHEQYF
size: NA; J: TRBJ2-5; V: TRBV6-5; D: TRBD2; DNA: TGTGCCAGCAGTTTCATGGCGGGAGTAGAGACCCAGTACTTC; CDR3: CASSFMAGVETQYF
size: NA; J: TRBJ2-3; V: TRBV2; D: TRBD1; DNA: TGTGCCAGCAGCTCCGGGACAGGTTACACAGATACGCAGTATTTT; CDR3: CASSSGTGYTDTQYF
size: NA; J: TRBJ2-7; V: TRBV7-9; D: NA; DNA: TGTGCCAGCAGCCGACAGGTCGGGCAGTACTTC; CDR3: CASSRQVGQYF
size: NA; J: TRBJ2-3; V: TRBV6-1; D: NA; DNA: TGTGCCAGCAGTGAATTTTCGGGGGTGCGCACAGATACGCAGTATTTT; CDR3: CASSEFSGVRTDTQYF